These 8 T cell receptor beta chains originate from one sample sequenced in a study of T cells expressing NK-cell markers. TCRdb re-called the 5' RACE reads and catalogs CDR3 proteins one per entry, DNA excluded. The specimen's table records over 120,000 distinct CDR3 sequences. The sequenced sample was blood T cells: a sorted CD56 or NKG2C T cell subset, CD4+ or CD8+ T cells, or bulk PBMC T cells (not recorded which). The receptors here all came from a man younger than 35 in good health.

The chain combines TRBV20-1 with TRBJ2-1; TCRdb's D gene call, TRBD2, goes unchecked for lack of DNA. The CDR3 is made up of 15 amino acids. Germline V lookup: CDR1 DFQATT, CDR2 SNEGSKA (reference sequence). The CDR3 is CSAPGLAGSYNEQFF.

V is TRBV29-1 and J is TRBJ2-3; absent DNA, TCRdb's TRBD1 call cannot be checked. CDR1 is SQVTM and CDR2 is ANQGSEA in the germline V gene. This CDR3 comprises 14 residues. The CDR3 loop is CSVVDRGSTDTQYF.

This rearrangement joins TRBV25-1 to TRBJ2-1; checking the TCRdb D call of TRBD1 is not possible without DNA. The germline V gene has CDR1 MGHDK and CDR2 SYGVNS. The CDR3 consists of 14 residues. CDR3 protein: CASSEWGQGYEQFF. Supplemented by reference TRBV25-1 and TRBJ2-1, the full variable domain reads EADIYQTPRYLVIGTGKKITLECSQTMGHDKMYWYQQDPGMELHLIHYSYGVNSTEKGDLSSESTVSRIRTEHFPLTLESARPSHTSQYLCASSEWGQGYEQFFGPGTRLTVL.

The V gene is TRBV4-3, the J gene TRBJ2-7. The length of the CDR3 is 12 residues. Germline V CDR1 and CDR2: LGHNA, YSLEER. CDR3 amino acids: CASSHYQGEQYF.

V is TRBV5-1 and J is TRBJ2-2; without DNA, the TCRdb call of TRBD1 cannot be checked. The CDR3 runs to 16 residues. Per the germline V gene, CDR1 is SGHRS and CDR2 is YFSETQ. The CDR3: CASSFTGTGISGELFF.

V is TRBV7-8 and J is TRBJ2-1. Germline V gene data show CDR1 as SGHVS and CDR2 as FQNEAQ. The CDR3 totals 13 residues. The CDR3 is CASSQSLFPEQFF.

This chain links TRBV27 with TRBJ2-2; TCRdb proposes TRBD1, but this gene call is untestable without DNA. CDR1 is MNHEY, CDR2 SMNVEV, per germline (reference sequence). This CDR3 is 16 amino acids long. The CDR3 spells CASRPQGSGPTGELFF.

V gene TRBV12-5 combines with J gene TRBJ2-1; there is no DNA to check the TCRdb D call of TRBD2. The germline CDR1 and CDR2 sequences are LGHNT and FRNRAP. The CDR3 has 14 residues. CDR3 in amino acids: CASGGSGSYNEQFF.